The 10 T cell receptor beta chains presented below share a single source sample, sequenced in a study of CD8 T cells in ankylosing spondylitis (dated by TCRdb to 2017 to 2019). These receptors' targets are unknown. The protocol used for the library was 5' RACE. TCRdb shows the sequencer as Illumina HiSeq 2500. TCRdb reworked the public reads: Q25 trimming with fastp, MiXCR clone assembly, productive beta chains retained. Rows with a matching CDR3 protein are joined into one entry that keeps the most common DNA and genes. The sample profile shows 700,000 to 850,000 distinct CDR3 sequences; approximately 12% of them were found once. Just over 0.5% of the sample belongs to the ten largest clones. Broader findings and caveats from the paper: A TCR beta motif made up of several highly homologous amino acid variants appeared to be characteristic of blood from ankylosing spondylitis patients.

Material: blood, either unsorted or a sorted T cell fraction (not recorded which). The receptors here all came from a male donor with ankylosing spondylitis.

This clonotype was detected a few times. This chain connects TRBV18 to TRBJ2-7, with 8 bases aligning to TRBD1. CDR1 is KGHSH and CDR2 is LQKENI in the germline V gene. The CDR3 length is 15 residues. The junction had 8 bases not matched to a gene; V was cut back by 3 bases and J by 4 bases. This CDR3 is CASSPWTGRSYEQYF. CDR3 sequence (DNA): TGTGCCAGCTCACCTTGGACAGGGAGGTCGTACGAGCAGTACTTC.

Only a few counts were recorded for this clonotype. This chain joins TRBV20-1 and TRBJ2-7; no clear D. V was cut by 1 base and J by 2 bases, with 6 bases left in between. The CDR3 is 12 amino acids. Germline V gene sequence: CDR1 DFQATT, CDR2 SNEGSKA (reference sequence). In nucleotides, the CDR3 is TGCAGTGCTAGAGGCCACACCTACGAGCAGTACTTC. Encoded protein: CSARGHTYEQYF.

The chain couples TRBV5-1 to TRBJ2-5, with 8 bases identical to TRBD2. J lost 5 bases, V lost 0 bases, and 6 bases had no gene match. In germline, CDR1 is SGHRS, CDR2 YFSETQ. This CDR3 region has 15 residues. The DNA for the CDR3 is TGCGCCAGCAGCTTGGTAGTTAGCGGGGCGGAGACCCAGTACTTC. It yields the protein CASSLVVSGAETQYF. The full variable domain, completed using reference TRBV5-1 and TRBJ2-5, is KAGVTQTPRYLIKTRGQQVTLSCSPISGHRSVSWYQQTPGQGLQFLFEYFSETQRNKGNFPGRFSGRQFSNSRSEMNVSTLELGDSALYLCASSLVVSGAETQYFGPGTRLLVL.

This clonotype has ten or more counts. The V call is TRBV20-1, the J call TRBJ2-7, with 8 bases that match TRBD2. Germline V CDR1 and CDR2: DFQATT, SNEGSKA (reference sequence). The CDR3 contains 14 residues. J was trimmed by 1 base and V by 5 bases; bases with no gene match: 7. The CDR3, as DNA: TGCAGTGCTCCACTAGCGGCTCCATCCTACGAGCAGTACTTC. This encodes CSAPLAAPSYEQYF.

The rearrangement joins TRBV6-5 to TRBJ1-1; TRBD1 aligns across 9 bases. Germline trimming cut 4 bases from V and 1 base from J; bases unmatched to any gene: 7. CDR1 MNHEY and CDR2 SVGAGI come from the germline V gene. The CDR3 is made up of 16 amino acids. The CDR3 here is CASSSRDRVRNTEAFF. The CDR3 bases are TGTGCCAGCAGTTCCCGGGACAGGGTGAGGAACACTGAAGCTTTCTTT.

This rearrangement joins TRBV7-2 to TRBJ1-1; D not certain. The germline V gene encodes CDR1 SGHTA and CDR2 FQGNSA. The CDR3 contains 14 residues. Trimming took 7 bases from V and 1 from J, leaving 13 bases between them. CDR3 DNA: TGTGCCAGCAACTCCAGGTACGGGAACACTGAAGCTTTCTTT. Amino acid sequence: CASNSRYGNTEAFF.

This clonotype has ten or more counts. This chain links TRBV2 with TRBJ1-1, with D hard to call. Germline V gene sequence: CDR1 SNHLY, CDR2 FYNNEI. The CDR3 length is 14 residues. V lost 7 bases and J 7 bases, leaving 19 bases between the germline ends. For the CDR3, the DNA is TGTGCCAGCAACCCCTCCAGGATCCGGATTGAAGCTTTCTTT. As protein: CASNPSRIRIEAFF.

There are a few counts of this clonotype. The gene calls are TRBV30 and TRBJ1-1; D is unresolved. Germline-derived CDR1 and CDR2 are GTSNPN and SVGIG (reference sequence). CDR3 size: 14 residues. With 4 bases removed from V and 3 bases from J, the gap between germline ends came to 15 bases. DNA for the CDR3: TGTGCCTGGACTAGGGCCGAATTGTACACTGAAGCTTTCTTT. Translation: CAWTRAELYTEAFF.

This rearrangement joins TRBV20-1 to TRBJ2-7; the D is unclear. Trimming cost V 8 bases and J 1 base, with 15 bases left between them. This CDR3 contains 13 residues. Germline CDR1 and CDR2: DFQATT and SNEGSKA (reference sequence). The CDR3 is CSRVKAISYEQYF. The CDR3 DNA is TGCAGTCGGGTAAAGGCAATTTCCTACGAGCAGTACTTC.

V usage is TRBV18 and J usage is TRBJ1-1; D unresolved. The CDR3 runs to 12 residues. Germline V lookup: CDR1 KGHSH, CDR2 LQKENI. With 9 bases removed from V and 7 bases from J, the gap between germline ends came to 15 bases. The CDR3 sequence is CASSEARDEAFF. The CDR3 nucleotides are TGTGCCAGTTCGGAGGCAAGAGATGAAGCTTTCTTT.